This T cell receptor beta chain was obtained from a study of T cell responses to AZD1222 COVID-19 vaccine. The study, taken as a whole, reports: Spike-specific TCR breadth and depth both grew after two AZD1222 doses. There were mostly white British donors and more females than males, and clonal diversity was possibly underestimated. Baseline seropositives among AZD1222 recipients totaled only 6 or 7.

This clone has just a few counts. Its specificity is unknown. Generated by immunoSEQ multiplex PCR, the TCRdb table keeps only in-frame clones and is missing some. The profile covers under 150,000 clones, with about nine tenths appearing a single time and over 15% taken by the ten largest. Germline values: CDR1 LNHDA, CDR2 SQIVND (reference sequence). The V gene lost 1 base and the J gene lost 3 bases, with 12 bases spanning the gap. The CDR3 spans 15 residues. This receptor was identified in an adult in good health. Sequencing used peripheral blood, obtained on day 0 of MenACWY control vaccination. The gene calls are TRBV19 and TRBJ1-2; D unresolved. The CDR3 sequence: CASSIGPGLDYGYTF. CDR3 DNA: TGTGCCAGTAGTATAGGTCCGGGCTTGGACTATGGCTACACCTTC. Looking up the rest from reference TRBV19 and TRBJ1-2 gives the full variable domain: DGGITQSPKYLFRKEGQNVTLSCEQNLNHDAMYWYRQDPGQGLRLIYYSQIVNDFQKGDIAEGYSVSREKKESFPLTVTSAQKNPTAFYLCASSIGPGLDYGYTFGSGTRLTVV.